This TCR beta chain was found in a study of radiotherapy plus CTLA-4 blockade in lung cancer. The study treated chemo-refractory metastatic non-small-cell lung cancer patients with focal radiation plus ipilimumab CTLA-4 blockade. Per germline, CDR1 MDHEN and CDR2 SYDVKM. After removal of 9 bases from V and 5 bases from J, the junction contained 10 bases not matched to a gene. The CDR3 has 13 residues. This clone was observed a few times. Antigen unknown. Study-wide results and limits: Among reported predictors of response, early blood T cell clone dynamics with interferon-beta performed best. Subsequent to radiotherapy plus ipilimumab, tumor-derived TCR clones underwent expansion in blood.

Produced via immunoSEQ multiplex PCR; TCRdb's table is partial and in-frame only. This sample yields about 100,000 clones, of which 83% are seen a single time; over 0.75% belongs to the top ten. The V and J genes are TRBV28 and TRBJ2-7; 7 bases line up with TRBD1. The TCR comes from a human donor with non-small cell lung cancer who had stable disease on radiotherapy plus ipilimumab. Sequenced here: peripheral blood, sampled from a patient treated with radiotherapy plus ipilimumab. CDR3 DNA sequence: TGTGCCAGTTTATCGACAGGGCGGAACGAGCAGTACTTC. Translating it yields CASLSTGRNEQYF.